These 6 T cell receptor beta chains were all obtained from the same sample, sequenced in a study of a mutant IDH1 vaccine in newly diagnosed glioma. Using immunoSEQ multiplex PCR, the repertoire was profiled, and TCRdb retains in-frame clones only, with some absent. The table has around 89,000 clones, 83% seen once; the top ten hold 6% to 9.5%. As for time point: baseline, week 1 (first vaccination visit). The treatment was: pre-vaccination baseline after standard-of-care therapy. The specimen comprised PBMCs, sampled from a glioma patient treated with radiotherapy, temozolomide or both. The origin of the receptors is a woman aged 45-59 years with glioma.

This CDR3 is CASSPSVGSYTF. CDR3 DNA: TGTGCCAGCAGCCCCTCTGTGGGGAGCTACACCTTC. The J gene is TRBJ1-2, the V gene TRBV9; D remains unclear. The CDR3 runs 12 residues. V was shortened by 4 bases and J by 9 bases, with 13 bases between the two germline ends. Germline values: CDR1 SGDLS, CDR2 YYNGEE.

The chain links TRBV6-6 to TRBJ1-4; D gene unclear. Trimming pared 8 bases from V and 0 bases from J, leaving 7 bases between. This CDR3 spans 13 amino acids. Germline V CDR1 and CDR2: MNHNY, SVGAGI (reference sequence). Written as DNA, the CDR3 is TGTGCCAGCTTGCCTACAACTAATGAAAAACTGTTTTTT. As protein: CASLPTTNEKLFF.

About this clone: At one end, the junction sequence differs from germline, possibly due to a read error. This chain connects TRBV18 to TRBJ2-4, with 10 nucleotides matching TRBD1. Germline loops: CDR1 KGHSH, CDR2 LQKENI. This CDR3 comprises 12 residues. The CDR3 coding sequence is TGTGCCAGCTCAGACAGGGGGCGAATCGTGGACTTC. Translation gives CASSDRGRIVDF.

The rearrangement joins TRBV9 to TRBJ1-1, with D perhaps TRBD1 (5 bases). Looked up from germline, CDR1 is SGDLS and CDR2 is YYNGEE. V was shortened by 4 bases and J by 5 bases, with 21 bases between the two germline ends. This CDR3 has 16 amino acids. Here the CDR3 DNA reads TGTGCCAGCAGCCTCACCACGGGGGGGAAAGGAACTGAAGCTTTCTTT. Amino acids: CASSLTTGGKGTEAFF.

This chain links TRBV5-1 with TRBJ1-1, with 7 bases identical to TRBD1. Germline V gene data show CDR1 as SGHRS and CDR2 as YFSETQ. This CDR3 is 14 amino acids long. Trimming at V came to 3 bases and at J to 5 bases, leaving 7 bases not matched to a gene. The CDR3 region is CASSSRQGGTEAFF. The DNA for the CDR3 is TGCGCCAGCAGCTCCAGACAGGGCGGAACTGAAGCTTTCTTT.

The chain employs TRBV19 and TRBJ1-1; tentatively, D is TRBD1 (5 bases). Germline V gene data show CDR1 as LNHDA and CDR2 as SQIVND (reference sequence). V was cut by 2 bases and J by 3 bases, with 13 bases left in between. This CDR3 has 15 residues. CDR3 protein: CASSIQSGRDTEAFF. Here the CDR3 DNA reads TGTGCCAGTAGTATACAAAGTGGCAGGGACACTGAAGCTTTCTTT.